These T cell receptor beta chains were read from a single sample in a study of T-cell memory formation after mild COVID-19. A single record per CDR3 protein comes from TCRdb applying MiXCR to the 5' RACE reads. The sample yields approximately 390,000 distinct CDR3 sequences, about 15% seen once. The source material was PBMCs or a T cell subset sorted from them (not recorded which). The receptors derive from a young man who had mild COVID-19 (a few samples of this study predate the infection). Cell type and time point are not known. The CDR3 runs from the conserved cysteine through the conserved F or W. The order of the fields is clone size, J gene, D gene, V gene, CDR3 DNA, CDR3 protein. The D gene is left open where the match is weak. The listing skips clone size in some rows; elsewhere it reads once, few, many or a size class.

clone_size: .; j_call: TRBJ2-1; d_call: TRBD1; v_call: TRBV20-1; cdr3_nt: TGCAGTGCTAGCCAGGGGACAGGGTGGGATGAGCAGTTCTTC; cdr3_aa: CSASQGTGWDEQFF
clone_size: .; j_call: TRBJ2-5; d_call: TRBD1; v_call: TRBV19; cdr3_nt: TGTGCCAGTAGTGGGACAGGGGGGAGAGAGACCCAGTACTTC; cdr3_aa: CASSGTGGRETQYF
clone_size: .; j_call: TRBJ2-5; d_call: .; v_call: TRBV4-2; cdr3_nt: TGTGCCAGCAGCCAAGAGAGGGTTCAAGAGACCCAGTACTTC; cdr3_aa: CASSQERVQETQYF
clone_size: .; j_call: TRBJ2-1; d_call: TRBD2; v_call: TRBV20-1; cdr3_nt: TGCAGTGCTAGTCGGCGGGGGGGCCGAAATGAGCAGTTCTTC; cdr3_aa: CSASRRGGRNEQFF
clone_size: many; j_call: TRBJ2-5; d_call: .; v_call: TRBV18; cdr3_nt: TGTGCCAGCTCACCTGCGCAGTACCAAGAGACCCAGTACTTC; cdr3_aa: CASSPAQYQETQYF
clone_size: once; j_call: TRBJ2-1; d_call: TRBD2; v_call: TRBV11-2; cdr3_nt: TGTTCCAGCAGCTTAGGCACCGCGGGGGGGTCCGGCGATGAGCAGTTCTTC; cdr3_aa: CSSSLGTAGGSGDEQFF
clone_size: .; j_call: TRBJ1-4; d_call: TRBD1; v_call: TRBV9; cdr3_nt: TGTGCCAGCACCCGATCAGGGGGGTCGAGTGAAAAACTGTTTTTT; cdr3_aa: CASTRSGGSSEKLFF
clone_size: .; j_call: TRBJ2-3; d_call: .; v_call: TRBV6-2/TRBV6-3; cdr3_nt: TGTGCCAGCAGTAAAAGACAAGGGAACACAGATACGCAGTATTTT; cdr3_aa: CASSKRQGNTDTQYF
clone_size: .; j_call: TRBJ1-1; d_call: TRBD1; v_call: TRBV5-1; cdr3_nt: TGCGCCAGCAGCTCCGGGACAGCCGATGAAGCTTTCTTT; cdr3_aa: CASSSGTADEAFF
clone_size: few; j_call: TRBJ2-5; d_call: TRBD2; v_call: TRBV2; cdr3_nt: TGTGCCAGCCAGACTAGCTCGGAGACCCAGTACTTC; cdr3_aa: CASQTSSETQYF
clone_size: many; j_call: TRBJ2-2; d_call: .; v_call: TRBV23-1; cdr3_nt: TGCGCCAGCACCCTCCCGACGAACACCGGGGAGCTGTTTTTT; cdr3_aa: CASTLPTNTGELFF
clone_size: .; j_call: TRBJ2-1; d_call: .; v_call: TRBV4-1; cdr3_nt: TGCGCCAGCAGCCCCCTCGGGCGGGGTAAGTTCTTC; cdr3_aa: CASSPLGRGKFF
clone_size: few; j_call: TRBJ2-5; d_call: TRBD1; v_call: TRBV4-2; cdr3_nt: TGTGCCAGCAGCCAAGAAGGGCGCGGGGGACAGGGGTTGTTTGAGACCCAGTACTTC; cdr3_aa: CASSQEGRGGQGLFETQYF
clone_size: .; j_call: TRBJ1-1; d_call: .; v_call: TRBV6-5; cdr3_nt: TGTGCCAGCAGTTACTCGGGGTTCATGAACACTGAAGCTTTCTTT; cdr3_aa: CASSYSGFMNTEAFF
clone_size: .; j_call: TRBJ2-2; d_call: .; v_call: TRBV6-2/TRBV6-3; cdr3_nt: TGTGCCAGCAGTTACTCGCACGCGAACACCGGGGAGCTGTTTTTT; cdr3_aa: CASSYSHANTGELFF
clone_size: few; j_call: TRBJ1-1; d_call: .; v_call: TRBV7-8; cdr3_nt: TGTGCCAGCAGCTTGTACCAGAACGAAGCTTTCTTT; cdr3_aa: CASSLYQNEAFF
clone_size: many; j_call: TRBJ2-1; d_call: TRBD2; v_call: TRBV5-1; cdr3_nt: TGCGCCAGCAGCTTCCTTGCGGGGGTCTACAATGAGCAGTTCTTC; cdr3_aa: CASSFLAGVYNEQFF
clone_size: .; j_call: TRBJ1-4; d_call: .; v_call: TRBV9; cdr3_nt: TGTGCCAGCAGCGCTAGAACAGGGTATGCAACTAATGAAAAACTGTTTTTT; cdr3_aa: CASSARTGYATNEKLFF
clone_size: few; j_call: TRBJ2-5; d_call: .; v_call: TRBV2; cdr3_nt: TGTGCCAGCACGCCTTGGTGGACCCAGTACTTC; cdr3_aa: CASTPWWTQYF
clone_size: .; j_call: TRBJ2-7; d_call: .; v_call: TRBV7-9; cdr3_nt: TGTGCCAGCAGCCCAGCCATGCCCTACGAGCAGTACTTC; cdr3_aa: CASSPAMPYEQYF
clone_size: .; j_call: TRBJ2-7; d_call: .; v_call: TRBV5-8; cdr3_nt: TGTGCCAGCAGCCCCCTGGCCGCCAGAGGCGAGCAGTACTTC; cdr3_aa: CASSPLAARGEQYF
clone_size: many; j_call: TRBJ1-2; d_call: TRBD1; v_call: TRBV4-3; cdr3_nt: TGCGCCAGCAGCCGGACAGGGGGCTATGGCTACACCTTC; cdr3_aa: CASSRTGGYGYTF
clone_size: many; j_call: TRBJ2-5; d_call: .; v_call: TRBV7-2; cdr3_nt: TGTGCCAGCAGCCTTTCCAGTTCCGCCCAGTACTTC; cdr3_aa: CASSLSSSAQYF
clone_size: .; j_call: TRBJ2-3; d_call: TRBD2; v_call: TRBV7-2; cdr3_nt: TGTGCCAGCAGCTTAGCGACTAGCGGGACTAGCACAGATACGCAGTATTTT; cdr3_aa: CASSLATSGTSTDTQYF
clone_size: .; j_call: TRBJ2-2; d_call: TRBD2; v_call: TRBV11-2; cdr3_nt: TGTGCCAGCAGCTTCAGCGGGAGCAACACCGGGGAGCTGTTTTTT; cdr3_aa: CASSFSGSNTGELFF
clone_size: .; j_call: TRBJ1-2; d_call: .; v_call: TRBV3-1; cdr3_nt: TGTGCCAGCAGCCTCCTCGGGACCGATGGCTTTGGCTACACCTTC; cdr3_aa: CASSLLGTDGFGYTF
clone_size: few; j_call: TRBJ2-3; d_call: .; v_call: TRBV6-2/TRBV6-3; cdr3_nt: TGTGCCAGCAGCCTTACCCCAGGGGGGCGAATCACAGATACGCAGTATTTT; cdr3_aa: CASSLTPGGRITDTQYF
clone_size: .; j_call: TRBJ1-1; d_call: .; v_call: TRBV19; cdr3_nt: TGTGCCAGTAGTGTCGAGAGGAACACTGAAGCTTTCTTT; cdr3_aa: CASSVERNTEAFF
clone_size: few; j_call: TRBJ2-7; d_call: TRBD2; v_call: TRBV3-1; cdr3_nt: TGTGCCAGCAGTCATCGGGCGGGGGGTTCCTACGAGCAGTACTTC; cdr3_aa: CASSHRAGGSYEQYF
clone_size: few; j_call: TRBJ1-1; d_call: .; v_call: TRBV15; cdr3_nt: TGTGCCACCAGCGCAGGGATGAACACTGAAGCTTTCTTT; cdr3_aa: CATSAGMNTEAFF
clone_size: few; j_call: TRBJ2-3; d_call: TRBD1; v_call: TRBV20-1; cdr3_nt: TGCAGTGCCCGAGGGACAGGGGGGGCAGATACGCAGTATTTT; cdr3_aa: CSARGTGGADTQYF
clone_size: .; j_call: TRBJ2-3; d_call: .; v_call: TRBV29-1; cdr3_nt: TGCAGCGTTGGGAACCTCCACACAGATACGCAGTATTTT; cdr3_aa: CSVGNLHTDTQYF
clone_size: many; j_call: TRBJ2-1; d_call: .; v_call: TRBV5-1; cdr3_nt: TGCGCCAGCAGGGAAATAGGGGCTTCGAATGAGCAGTTCTTC; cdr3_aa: CASREIGASNEQFF